Listed here are 3 T cell receptor beta chains from one sample, sequenced in a study of human T cells and chemical hapten exposure. The sample's time point: patch test 1, 2 weeks after DPC sensitization. Specified treatment: therapeutic diphenylcyclopropenone sensitization with weekly scalp DPC. TCRdb re-called the RACE reads through MiXCR, storing one row per CDR3 protein. The sample has a few hundred thousand distinct CDR3 sequences, nearly 5% seen once; the top ten hold roughly 2.4%. The specimen was whole blood, collected in connection with sensitization to the hapten diphenylcyclopropenone (DPC). The receptor source for this set is a woman in her 50s with alopecia areata. Some clones in this sample may be carry-over from other donors' samples.

This clonotype was observed at least ten times. This chain uses TRBV6-1 with TRBJ2-7; TRBD2 matches at 14 bases. Germline assignment: CDR1 MNHNS and CDR2 SASEGT. V shed 3 bases and J 2 bases; nucleotides not matched to a gene: 3. CDR3 length equals 16 residues. This CDR3 is CASSERLAGGAYEQYF. CDR3 nucleotides: TGTGCCAGCAGTGAGCGACTAGCGGGAGGGGCCTACGAGCAGTACTTC.

In its sample, this clonotype was seen many times. V gene TRBV5-6 combines with J gene TRBJ2-4; TRBD2 might be the D (5 bases). The CDR3 contains 16 residues. The V gene lost 1 base and the J gene lost 1 base, with 12 bases spanning the gap. In germline, CDR1 is SGHDT, CDR2 YYEEEE. The CDR3 DNA follows: TGTGCCAGCAGCTTGATGCCGGGATGGGCCAAAAACATTCAGTACTTC. Its translation: CASSLMPGWAKNIQYF.

This clonotype was counted a few times. The chain carries TRBV19 and TRBJ2-1; D is undetermined. The germline V gene has CDR1 LNHDA and CDR2 SQIVND (reference sequence). The CDR3 is 17 amino acids. The V gene lost 2 bases and the J gene lost 0 bases, with 14 bases spanning the gap. This CDR3 reads CASSISLFFSSYNEQFF. The CDR3 DNA sequence: TGTGCCAGTAGTATATCTCTATTTTTTAGCTCCTACAATGAGCAGTTCTTC.